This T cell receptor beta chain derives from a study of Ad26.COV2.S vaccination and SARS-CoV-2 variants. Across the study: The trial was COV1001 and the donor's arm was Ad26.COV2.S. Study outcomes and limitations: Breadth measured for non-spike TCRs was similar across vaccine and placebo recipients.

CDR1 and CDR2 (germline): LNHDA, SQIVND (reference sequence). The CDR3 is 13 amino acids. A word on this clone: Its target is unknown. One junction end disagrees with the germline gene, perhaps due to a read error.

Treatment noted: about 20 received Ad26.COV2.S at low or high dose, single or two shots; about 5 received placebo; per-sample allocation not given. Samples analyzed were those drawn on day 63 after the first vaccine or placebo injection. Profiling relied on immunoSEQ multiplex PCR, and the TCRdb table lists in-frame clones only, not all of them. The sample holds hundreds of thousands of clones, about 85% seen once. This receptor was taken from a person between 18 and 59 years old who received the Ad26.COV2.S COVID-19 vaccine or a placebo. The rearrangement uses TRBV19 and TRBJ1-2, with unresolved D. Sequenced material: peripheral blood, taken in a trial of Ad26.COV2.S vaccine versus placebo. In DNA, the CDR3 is TGTGCCAGTAATAATATCGGACGGACTTTGCTCCACTTC. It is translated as CASNNIGRTLLHF.